The 14 T cell receptor beta chains listed next were all sequenced from one sample in a study of blood T cells in healthy people across ages. Sample-barcoded 5' priming and a J-beta primer mix drove a second PCR of 7 to 11 cycles. From the 5' RACE reads, TCRdb called clonotypes with MiXCR, one entry per CDR3 protein. The data contain some 1,000,000 distinct CDR3 sequences, approximately 25% of them singletons. This sample was also put to use in a study of T cells of mothers and their children.

Sequenced: blood. These receptors originate from a girl aged 2-10 years in good health.

This clonotype was picked up one time. The genes are TRBV20-1 and TRBJ2-7; 8 bases fit TRBD1. This CDR3 comprises 14 residues. V shed 2 bases, J shed 3 bases, and the junction held 6 bases outside the gene matches. Germline lookup yields CDR1 DFQATT and CDR2 SNEGSKA (reference sequence). The CDR3 region is CSARTGTGFYEQYF. The CDR3 DNA sequence: TGCAGTGCTAGAACCGGGACAGGATTCTACGAGCAGTACTTC.

V usage is TRBV28 and J usage is TRBJ2-6; D call uncertain. V lost 5 bases and J 2 bases, leaving 22 bases between the germline ends. CDR3 length: 19 amino acids. From germline, CDR1 is MDHEN and CDR2 SYDVKM. As DNA, the CDR3 is TGTGCCAGCAGTCTGATCCCTGGCCTCTACGGTACTGGGGCCAACGTCCTGACTTTC. It encodes CASSLIPGLYGTGANVLTF.

This clonotype was seen a handful of times. Here the CDR3 reads CASSHSLLAGGYNEQFF. In DNA form, the CDR3 reads TGTGCCAGCAGCCACTCCCTTCTAGCGGGGGGTTACAATGAGCAGTTCTTC. The chain employs TRBV3-1 and TRBJ2-1, with 11 nucleotides matching TRBD2. The CDR3 totals 17 residues. Germline loops: CDR1 LGHDT, CDR2 YNNKEL (reference sequence). V was clipped by 3 bases and J by 4 bases; unmatched bases: 8.

The chain couples TRBV20-1 to TRBJ2-7; D not resolved. The CDR3 covers 14 residues. Germline CDR1 is DFQATT and CDR2 is SNEGSKA (reference sequence). Trimming cost V 2 bases and J 3 bases, with 14 bases left between them. CDR3 nucleotides: TGCAGTGCTAGATCTTCGACGGAAAACTACGAGCAGTACTTC. Translation gives CSARSSTENYEQYF.

This chain joins TRBV6-1 and TRBJ2-5, with 9 positions matching TRBD2. This CDR3 is 14 amino acids long. In germline, CDR1 is MNHNS, CDR2 SASEGT. After removal of 7 bases from V and 2 bases from J, the junction contained 5 bases not matched to a gene. CDR3 sequence reads: CASTWTSAQETQYF. CDR3 DNA sequence: TGTGCCAGCACTTGGACTAGCGCTCAAGAGACCCAGTACTTC.

This clonotype was counted only a few times. The chain carries TRBV29-1 and TRBJ2-3; D possibly corresponds to TRBD2 (5 bases). Germline V CDR1 and CDR2: SQVTM, ANQGSEA. V was trimmed by 8 bases and J by 6 bases, leaving 15 bases between them. CDR3 size: 12 residues. The CDR3 protein is CSILGLSDTQYF. CDR3 sequence (DNA): TGCAGCATCCTAGGACTCTCGGATACGCAGTATTTT.

This chain links TRBV7-9 with TRBJ2-3; D gene ambiguous. The V gene's germline CDR1 is SEHNR and CDR2 FQNEAQ (reference sequence). CDR3 size: 14 residues. Trimming cost V 2 bases and J 1 base, with 7 bases left between them. CDR3 in DNA: TGTGCCAGCAGCTTATTTGTGGGCACAGATACGCAGTATTTT. Translating it yields CASSLFVGTDTQYF.

This chain uses TRBV5-6 with TRBJ2-4, with TRBD1 as a possible D gene (6 bases). Trimming pared 2 bases from V and 0 bases from J, leaving 9 bases between. Per germline, CDR1 SGHDT and CDR2 YYEEEE. The CDR3 spans 15 residues. CDR3 coding DNA: TGTGCCAGCAGCTTTGGACAGTTAGCCAAAAACATTCAGTACTTC. This gives the protein CASSFGQLAKNIQYF.

This clonotype was detected only a few times. The rearrangement joins TRBV4-3 to TRBJ2-1; tentatively, D is TRBD2 (5 bases). The CDR3 contains 16 residues. CDR1 and CDR2 from the germline V gene are LGHNA and YSLEER. Between the trimmed V and J ends, which lost 1 base and 1 base, there was a span of 11 bases. The CDR3 spells CASSQGLRASYNEQFF. Here the CDR3 DNA reads TGCGCCAGCAGCCAAGGCCTGAGGGCATCCTACAATGAGCAGTTCTTC.

This clonotype occurred a few times. This CDR3 reads CASSEDSFTHNEQFF. For the CDR3, the DNA is TGCGCCAGCAGCGAGGACAGTTTTACACACAATGAGCAGTTCTTC. The rearrangement joins TRBV5-1 to TRBJ2-1; TRBD1 might be the D (6 bases). The length of the CDR3 is 15 residues. V lost 4 bases and J 5 bases, leaving 16 bases between the germline ends. Germline CDR1 and CDR2: SGHRS and YFSETQ.

This clonotype occurred a few times. This chain joins TRBV7-9 and TRBJ2-5, with D uncertain. V was pared by 1 base and J by 0 bases, with 12 bases between. Germline CDR1 reads SEHNR; CDR2 reads FQNEAQ (reference sequence). This CDR3 comprises 16 residues. The CDR3 sequence: CASSLGTRLYQETQYF. CDR3 sequence (DNA): TGTGCCAGCAGCTTAGGGACCAGGCTGTACCAAGAGACCCAGTACTTC.

The genes are TRBV3-1 and TRBJ2-5, with 7 bases fitting TRBD1. Matching the DNA end better, TRBJ2-7 makes the J call doubtful. The CDR3 consists of 14 residues. Germline CDR1 and CDR2: LGHDT and YNNKEL (reference sequence). CDR3 protein: CASGDLTGNYEQYF. DNA of the CDR3: TGTGCCAGCGGGGACCTGACAGGGAACTACGAGCAGTACTTC.

The chain's CDR3 is CASSIPDRGEAKNIQYF. DNA of the CDR3: TGTGCCAGCAGCATTCCGGACAGGGGGGAGGCCAAAAACATTCAGTACTTC. This rearrangement joins TRBV7-3 to TRBJ2-4, with 10 positions matching TRBD1. The CDR3 is 17 residues long. Germline loops: CDR1 SGHTA, CDR2 FQGTGA. After removal of 5 bases from V and 1 base from J, the junction contained 8 bases not matched to a gene.

The chain recombines TRBV19 with TRBJ1-1; D gene uncertain. From germline, CDR1 is LNHDA and CDR2 SQIVND (reference sequence). The CDR3 extends over 13 amino acids. V shed 7 bases and J shed 3 bases, with 12 bases lying between them. The chain's CDR3 is CASNDEWYTEAFF. The CDR3 nucleotides read TGTGCCAGTAATGACGAATGGTACACTGAAGCTTTCTTT.